The clone carrying this T cell receptor beta chain was observed a handful of times. This sample was included in a study of blood T cells in healthy people across ages. Then a second PCR, running about 6 to 12 cycles, was carried out with a sample-barcoded 5' primer and a J-beta primer mix. Using its own MiXCR run on the 5' RACE reads, TCRdb lists one record per CDR3 protein. The sample gives under 1,000,000 distinct CDR3 sequences, 46% of which show up once; over 15% is in the top ten. PBMCs, at least 7 million per sample, were isolated. This receptor was obtained from an elderly man in good health. Source material: blood.

The CDR3 here is CASSLTPSGHQETQYF. In nucleotides, the CDR3 is TGTGCCAGCAGCTTAACCCCCTCGGGACATCAAGAGACCCAGTACTTC. The chain is built from TRBV11-2 and TRBJ2-5; TRBD1 might be the D (6 bases). With 2 bases removed from V and 2 bases from J, the gap between germline ends came to 15 bases. Germline V gene sequence: CDR1 SGHAT, CDR2 FQNNGV. The CDR3 loop spans 16 amino acids.